The present T cell receptor (beta chain) was sequenced within a study of T-cell memory formation after mild COVID-19. Study summary: Clusters of TCRs were largely donor specific.

TCR alpha and TCR beta cDNA libraries carrying sample barcodes and UMIs were produced by 5'RACE using constant-segment primers. TCRdb independently ran MiXCR on the 5' RACE reads; one entry per CDR3 protein. The table has 160,000 or so distinct CDR3 sequences, around a third seen once; the top ten hold around 13%. Points from the study as a whole: The appearance of some responding clones in pre-infection memory suggested that cross-reactive memory joined. Day 15 to 85 contracting clones showed balanced CD4/CD8; day 15 to 37 expanders favored CD4+.

Of note for this clonotype: What it binds is not known.

This CDR3 contains 13 residues. Germline V gene data show CDR1 as KGHDR and CDR2 as SFDVKD. Trimming cost V 6 bases and J 1 base, with 8 bases left between them. The source of this sequence is an adult woman who had mild COVID-19 (a few samples of this study predate the infection). Cell type and time point are not known. The chain couples TRBV24-1 to TRBJ2-5; no clear D. The sequenced sample was PBMCs or a T cell subset sorted from them (not recorded which). CDR3 in amino acids: CATSHGSQETQYF. The CDR3 coding sequence is TGTGCCACCAGTCACGGAAGCCAAGAGACCCAGTACTTC.